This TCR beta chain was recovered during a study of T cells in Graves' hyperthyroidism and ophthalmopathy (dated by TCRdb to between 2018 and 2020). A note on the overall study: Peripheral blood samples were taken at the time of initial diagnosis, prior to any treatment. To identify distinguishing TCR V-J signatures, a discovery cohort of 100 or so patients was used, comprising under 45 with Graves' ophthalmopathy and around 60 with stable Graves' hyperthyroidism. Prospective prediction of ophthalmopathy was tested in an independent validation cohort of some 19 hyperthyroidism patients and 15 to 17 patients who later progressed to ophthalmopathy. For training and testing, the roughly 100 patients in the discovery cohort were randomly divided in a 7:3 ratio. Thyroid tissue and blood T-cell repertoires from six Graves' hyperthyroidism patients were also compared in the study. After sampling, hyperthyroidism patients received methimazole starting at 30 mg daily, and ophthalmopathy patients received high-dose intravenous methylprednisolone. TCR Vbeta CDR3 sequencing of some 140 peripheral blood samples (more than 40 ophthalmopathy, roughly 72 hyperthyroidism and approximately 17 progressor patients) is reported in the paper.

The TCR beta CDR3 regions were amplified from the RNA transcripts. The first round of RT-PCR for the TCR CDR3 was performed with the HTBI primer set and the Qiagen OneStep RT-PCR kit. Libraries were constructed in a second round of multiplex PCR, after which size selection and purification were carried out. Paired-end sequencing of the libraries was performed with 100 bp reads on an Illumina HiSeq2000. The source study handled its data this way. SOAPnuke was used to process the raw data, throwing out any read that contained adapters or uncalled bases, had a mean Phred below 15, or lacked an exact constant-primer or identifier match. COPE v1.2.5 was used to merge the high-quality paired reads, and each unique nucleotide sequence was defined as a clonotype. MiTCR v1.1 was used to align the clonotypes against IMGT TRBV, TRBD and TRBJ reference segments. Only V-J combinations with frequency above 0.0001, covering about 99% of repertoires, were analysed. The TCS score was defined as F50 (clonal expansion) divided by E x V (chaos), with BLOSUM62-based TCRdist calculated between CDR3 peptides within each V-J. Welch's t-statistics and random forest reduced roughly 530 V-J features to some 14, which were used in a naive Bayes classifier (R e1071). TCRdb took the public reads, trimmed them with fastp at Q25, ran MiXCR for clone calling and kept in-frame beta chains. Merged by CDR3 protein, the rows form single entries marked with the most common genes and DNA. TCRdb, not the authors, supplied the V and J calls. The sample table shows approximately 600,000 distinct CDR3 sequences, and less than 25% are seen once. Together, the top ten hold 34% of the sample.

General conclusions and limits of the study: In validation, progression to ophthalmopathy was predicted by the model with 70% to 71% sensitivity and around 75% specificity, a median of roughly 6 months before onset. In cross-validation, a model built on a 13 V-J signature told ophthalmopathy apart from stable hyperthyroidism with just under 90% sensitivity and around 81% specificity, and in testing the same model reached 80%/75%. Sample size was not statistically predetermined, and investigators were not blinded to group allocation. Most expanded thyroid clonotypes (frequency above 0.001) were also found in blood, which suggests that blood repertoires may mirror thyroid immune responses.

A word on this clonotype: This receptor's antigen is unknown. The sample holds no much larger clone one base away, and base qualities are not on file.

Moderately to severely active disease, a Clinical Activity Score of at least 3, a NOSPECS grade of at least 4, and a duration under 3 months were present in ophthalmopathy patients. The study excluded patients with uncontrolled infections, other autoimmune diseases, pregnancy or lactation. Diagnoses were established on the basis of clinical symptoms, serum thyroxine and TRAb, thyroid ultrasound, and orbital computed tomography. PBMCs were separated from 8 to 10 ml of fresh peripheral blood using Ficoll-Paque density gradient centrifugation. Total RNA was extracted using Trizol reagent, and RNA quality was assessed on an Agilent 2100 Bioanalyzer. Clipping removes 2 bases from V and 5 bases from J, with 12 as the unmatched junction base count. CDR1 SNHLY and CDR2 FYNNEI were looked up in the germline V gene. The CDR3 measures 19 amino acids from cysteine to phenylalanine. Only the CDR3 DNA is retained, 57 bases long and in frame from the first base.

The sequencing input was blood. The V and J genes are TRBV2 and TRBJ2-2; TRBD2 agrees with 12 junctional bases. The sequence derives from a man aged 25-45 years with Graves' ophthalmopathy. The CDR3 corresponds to CASSERKSSGREGTGELFF. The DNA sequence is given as TGTGCCAGCAGTGAACGGAAGTCTAGCGGGAGGGAGGGGACCGGGGAGCTGTTTTTT.